The rows below give T cell receptor beta chains drawn from one sample of a study of cytomegalovirus exposure and HLA in healthy donors. Data came from immunoSEQ multiplex PCR; TCRdb stores just in-frame clones and leaves some out. The table has 130,000 to 150,000 clones, roughly 85% seen once. What was sequenced was PBMCs. These receptors all come from a male donor in good health and CMV-seronegative. Both conserved end residues are part of each CDR3. A D gene is named only where the DNA matches it firmly. Some rows have no size entry. The others give once, few or many, or a class for an expanded clone.

d_gene	v_gene	j_gene	abundance	CDR3aa	CDR3nt
NA	TRBV10-3	TRBJ2-7	NA	CAISRTESSYEQYF	TGTGCCATCAGTAGGACTGAGAGCTCCTACGAGCAGTACTTC
TRBD2	TRBV2	TRBJ2-7	NA	CASEPELAGSGYF	TGTGCCAGCGAACCGGAACTAGCGGGGTCGGGGTACTTC
TRBD1	TRBV18	TRBJ2-7	once	CASSPGTEAYEQYF	TGTGCCAGCTCCCCCGGGACAGAGGCCTACGAGCAGTACTTC
NA	TRBV2	TRBJ2-5	NA	CASSEAEGRGETQYF	TGTGCCAGCAGTGAAGCAGAGGGTCGTGGGGAGACCCAGTACTTC
NA	TRBV5-4	TRBJ1-6	NA	CASSLSRGGGNSPLHF	TGTGCCAGCAGCTTGTCCCGGGGTGGTGGCAATTCACCCCTCCACTTT
NA	TRBV25-1	TRBJ1-4	NA	CASSAGVRATNEKLFF	TGTGCCAGCAGTGCGGGGGTTAGGGCAACTAATGAAAAACTGTTTTTT
TRBD1	TRBV2	TRBJ2-3	NA	CASSPDRGTDTQYF	TGTGCCAGCAGTCCCGACAGGGGAACAGATACGCAGTATTTT
TRBD1	TRBV9	TRBJ1-2	NA	CASSQGGQGEVYGYTF	TGTGCCAGCAGCCAAGGGGGACAGGGGGAGGTCTATGGCTACACCTTC
NA	TRBV29-1	TRBJ2-7	NA	CSVESGFSYEQYF	TGCAGCGTTGAGTCGGGTTTTTCCTACGAGCAGTACTTC
TRBD2	TRBV29-1	TRBJ2-1	NA	CSVAGLAGGPANEQFF	TGCAGCGTTGCCGGGCTAGCGGGAGGGCCGGCCAATGAGCAGTTCTTC
TRBD1	TRBV28	TRBJ2-2	NA	CASSFLGTGARGGELFF	TGTGCCAGCAGTTTTTTGGGGACAGGGGCAAGAGGCGGGGAGCTGTTTTTT
NA	TRBV4-1	TRBJ2-7	NA	CASSQKRAAYEQYF	TGCGCCAGCAGCCAGAAGAGGGCAGCCTACGAGCAGTACTTC
NA	TRBV9	TRBJ1-1	few	CASSEAPGLLTNTEAFF	TGTGCCAGCAGCGAGGCTCCGGGACTCCTCACTAACACTGAAGCTTTCTTT
NA	TRBV25-1	TRBJ2-7	NA	CASGHTDSEQYF	TGTGCCAGCGGTCATACGGACAGCGAGCAGTACTTC
NA	TRBV15	TRBJ1-5	few	CATSRERPGYAGNQPQHF	TGTGCCACCAGCAGAGAACGGCCGGGGTATGCTGGCAATCAGCCCCAGCATTTT
TRBD1	TRBV5-1	TRBJ2-1	NA	CASSGGQGDNEQFF	TGCGCCAGCAGCGGGGGACAGGGAGACAATGAGCAGTTCTTC
TRBD2	TRBV5-4	TRBJ2-3	NA	CASSLEAGDTDTQYF	TGTGCCAGCAGCTTGGAGGCGGGGGATACAGATACGCAGTATTTT
NA	TRBV7-9	TRBJ2-5	once	CASSRGETQYF	TGTGCCAGCAGCCGAGGGGAGACCCAGTACTTC
TRBD2	TRBV6-4	TRBJ2-3	NA	CASSDSAGGSTDTQYF	TGTGCCAGCAGTGACTCAGCGGGGGGGAGCACAGATACGCAGTATTTT
TRBD1	TRBV7-6	TRBJ2-7	NA	CASSTVQGAYF	TGTGCCAGCAGCACCGTACAGGGGGCGTACTTC
TRBD1	TRBV7-3	TRBJ1-1	NA	CASSLRDRGTEAFF	TGTGCCAGCAGCTTACGGGACAGGGGCACTGAAGCTTTCTTT
NA	TRBV6-5	TRBJ2-1	NA	CASSYSTATQQFF	TGTGCCAGCAGTTACTCGACGGCGACACAGCAGTTCTTC
NA	TRBV2	TRBJ2-7	NA	CASMGWGGDEQYF	TGTGCCAGCATGGGTTGGGGAGGCGACGAGCAGTACTTC
NA	TRBV7-9	TRBJ1-1	NA	CASSFFGQLTQAAFF	TGTGCCAGCAGCTTTTTTGGACAGCTCACACAAGCAGCTTTCTTT
TRBD2	TRBV5-1	TRBJ2-5	few	CASSGPTSGYQETQYF	TGCGCCAGCAGCGGGCCGACTAGCGGGTACCAAGAGACCCAGTACTTC
TRBD1	TRBV9	TRBJ2-1	NA	CASSRSAAGTGTYNEQFF	TGTGCCAGCAGCCGCTCCGCTGCAGGGACAGGGACCTACAATGAGCAGTTCTTC
NA	TRBV15	TRBJ2-5	few	CATRAGRAAETQYF	TGTGCCACCAGAGCGGGCAGGGCAGCAGAGACCCAGTACTTC
NA	TRBV6-5	TRBJ2-3	once	CASSPNTRPDTQYF	TGTGCCAGCAGTCCAAATACCAGGCCAGATACGCAGTATTTT
TRBD1	TRBV5-1	TRBJ1-3	NA	CASSLEGGENTIYF	TGCGCCAGCAGCTTGGAAGGGGGCGAAAACACCATATATTTT
TRBD1	TRBV7-9	TRBJ1-3	NA	CASSSRTGAGNTIYF	TGTGCCAGCAGCTCACGGACAGGGGCGGGAAACACCATATATTTT
TRBD2	TRBV5-1	TRBJ2-3	NA	CASSQAPSGASTDTQYF	TGCGCCAGCAGCCAAGCCCCTAGCGGGGCGTCTACAGATACGCAGTATTTT
TRBD2	TRBV11-3	TRBJ2-3	few	CASSRGVAGVTDTQYF	TGTGCCAGCAGCCGAGGGGTAGCGGGGGTGACAGATACGCAGTATTTT
NA	TRBV7-9	TRBJ2-5	NA	CSSSLGARIRYQETQYF	TGTTCCAGCAGCTTAGGCGCGAGGATCCGGTACCAAGAGACCCAGTACTTC
NA	TRBV7-9	TRBJ1-1	NA	CSSSLAQGTNTEAFF	TGTTCCAGCAGCTTAGCGCAGGGGACGAACACTGAAGCTTTCTTT